This T cell receptor beta chain is drawn from a study of beta chain features in type 1 diabetes. In its sample, this clone was seen a few times. Sequenced material consisted of expressed TCRB transcripts (all of the isolated RNA was reverse transcribed). TCRdb's copy holds only in-frame clones and misses some; the assay was immunoSEQ multiplex PCR. The repertoire holds fewer than 900,000 clones, with roughly 17% as singletons. The sequence derives from a woman under 30 in good health. The sequenced sample consisted of naive CD4+ T cells from blood.

DNA for the CDR3: TGTGCCAGCAGCGTAGTCCCGGACAGGGAACAGTACTTC. Encoded protein: CASSVVPDREQYF. The V gene is TRBV9, the J gene TRBJ2-7; 8 bases align to TRBD1. The junction had 6 bases not matched to a gene; V was cut back by 0 bases and J by 10 bases. The germline V gene has CDR1 SGDLS and CDR2 YYNGEE. The CDR3 is 13 amino acids.